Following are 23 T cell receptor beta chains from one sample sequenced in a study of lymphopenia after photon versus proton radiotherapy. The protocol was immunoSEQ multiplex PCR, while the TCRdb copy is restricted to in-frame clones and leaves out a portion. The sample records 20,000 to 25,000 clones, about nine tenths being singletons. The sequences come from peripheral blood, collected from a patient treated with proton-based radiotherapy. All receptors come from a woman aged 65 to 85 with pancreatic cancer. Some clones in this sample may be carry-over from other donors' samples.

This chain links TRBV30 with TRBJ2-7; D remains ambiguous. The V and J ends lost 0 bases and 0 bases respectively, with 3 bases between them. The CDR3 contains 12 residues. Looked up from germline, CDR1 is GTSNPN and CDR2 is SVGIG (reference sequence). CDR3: CAWSVGSYEQYF. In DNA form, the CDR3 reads TGTGCCTGGAGTGTAGGCTCCTACGAGCAGTACTTC.

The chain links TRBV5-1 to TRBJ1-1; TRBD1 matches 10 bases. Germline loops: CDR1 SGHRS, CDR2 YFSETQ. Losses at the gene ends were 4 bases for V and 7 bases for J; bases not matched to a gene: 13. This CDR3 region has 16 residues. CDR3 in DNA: TGCGCCAGCAGCCCGTATGACAGGGGGCAACGGGTTGAAGCTTTCTTT. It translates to CASSPYDRGQRVEAFF. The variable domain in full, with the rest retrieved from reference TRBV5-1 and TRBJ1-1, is KAGVTQTPRYLIKTRGQQVTLSCSPISGHRSVSWYQQTPGQGLQFLFEYFSETQRNKGNFPGRFSGRQFSNSRSEMNVSTLELGDSALYLCASSPYDRGQRVEAFFGQGTRLTVV.

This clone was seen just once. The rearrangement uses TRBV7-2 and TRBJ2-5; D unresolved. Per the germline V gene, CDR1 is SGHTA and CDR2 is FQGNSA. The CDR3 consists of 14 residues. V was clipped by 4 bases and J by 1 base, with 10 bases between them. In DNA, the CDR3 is TGTGCCAGCAGCTCCGGACGGATCCAAGAGACCCAGTACTTC. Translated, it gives CASSSGRIQETQYF.

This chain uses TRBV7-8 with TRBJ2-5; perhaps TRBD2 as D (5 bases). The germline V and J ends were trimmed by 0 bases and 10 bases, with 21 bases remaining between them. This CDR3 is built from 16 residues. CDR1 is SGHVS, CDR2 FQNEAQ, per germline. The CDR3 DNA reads TGTGCCAGCAGCTTAGCGGGCCTAACGTGGGGAGAGGGCCAGTACTTC. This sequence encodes CASSLAGLTWGEGQYF.

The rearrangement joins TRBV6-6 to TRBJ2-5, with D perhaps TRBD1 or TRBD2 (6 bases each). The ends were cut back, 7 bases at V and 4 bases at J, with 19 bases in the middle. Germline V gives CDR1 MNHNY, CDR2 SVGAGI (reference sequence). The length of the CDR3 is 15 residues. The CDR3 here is CASTSPGRGGETQYF. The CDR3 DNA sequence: TGTGCCAGCACCAGCCCGGGCAGGGGAGGAGAGACCCAGTACTTC.

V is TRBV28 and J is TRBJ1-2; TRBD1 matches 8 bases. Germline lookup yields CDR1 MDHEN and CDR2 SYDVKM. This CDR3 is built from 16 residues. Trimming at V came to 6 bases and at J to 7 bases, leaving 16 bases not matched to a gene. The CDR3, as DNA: TGTGCCAGCAGGCCCCGGACAGGGAAGGCTCTAGCTGGCTACACCTTC. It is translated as CASRPRTGKALAGYTF.

DNA of the CDR3: TGTGCCAGCAGCGGCGAGGACAGAAAGGCTGGAAACACCATATATTTT. It yields the protein CASSGEDRKAGNTIYF. The chain employs TRBV5-4 and TRBJ1-3; D perhaps matches TRBD1 (6 bases). The CDR3 length is 16 residues. Germline V CDR1 and CDR2: SGHNT, YYREEE (reference sequence). Deletions cut 4 bases from V and 2 bases from J, with 16 bases between.

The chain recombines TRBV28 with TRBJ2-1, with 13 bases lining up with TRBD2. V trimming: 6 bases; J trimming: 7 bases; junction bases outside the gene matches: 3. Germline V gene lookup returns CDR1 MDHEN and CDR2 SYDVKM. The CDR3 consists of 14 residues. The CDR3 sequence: CASRATSGRNEQFF. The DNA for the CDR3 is TGTGCCAGCAGGGCGACTAGCGGGAGGAATGAGCAGTTCTTC.

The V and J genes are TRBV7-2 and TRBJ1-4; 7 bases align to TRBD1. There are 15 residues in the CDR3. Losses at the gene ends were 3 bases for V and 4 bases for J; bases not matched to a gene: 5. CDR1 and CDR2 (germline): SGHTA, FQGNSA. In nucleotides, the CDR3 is TGTGCCAGCAGCTTTAGGGGGCAGCATAATGAAAAACTGTTTTTT. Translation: CASSFRGQHNEKLFF.

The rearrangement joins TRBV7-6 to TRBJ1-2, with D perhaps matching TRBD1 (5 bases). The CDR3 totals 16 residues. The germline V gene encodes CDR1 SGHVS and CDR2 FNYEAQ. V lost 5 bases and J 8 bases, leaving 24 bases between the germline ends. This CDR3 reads CASSLRPEQDSGGYTF. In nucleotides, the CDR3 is TGTGCCAGCAGCCTGAGGCCCGAACAGGACTCCGGAGGCTACACCTTC.

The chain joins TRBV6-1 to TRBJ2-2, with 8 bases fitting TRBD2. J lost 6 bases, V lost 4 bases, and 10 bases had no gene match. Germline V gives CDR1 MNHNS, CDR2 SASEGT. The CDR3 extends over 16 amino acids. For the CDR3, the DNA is TGTGCCAGCAGTGCGACCGGGACTAGGGGTGCCGGGGAGCTGTTTTTT. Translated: CASSATGTRGAGELFF.

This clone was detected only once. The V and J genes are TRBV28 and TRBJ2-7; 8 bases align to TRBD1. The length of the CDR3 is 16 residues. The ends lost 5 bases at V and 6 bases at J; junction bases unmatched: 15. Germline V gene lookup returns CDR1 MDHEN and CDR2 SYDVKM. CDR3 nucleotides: TGTGCCAGCAGTAAAAGCCGGACAGGGTTTGGAGTCGAGCAGTACTTC. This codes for CASSKSRTGFGVEQYF.

The CDR3 loop reads CAWSVQGASNSPLHF. The CDR3 DNA follows: TGTGCCTGGAGCGTACAGGGGGCCTCTAATTCACCCCTCCACTTT. This rearrangement joins TRBV30 to TRBJ1-6; 9 bases agree with TRBD1. Germline V gene lookup returns CDR1 GTSNPN and CDR2 SVGIG (reference sequence). CDR3 size: 15 residues. V shed 3 bases and J 6 bases; nucleotides not matched to a gene: 6.

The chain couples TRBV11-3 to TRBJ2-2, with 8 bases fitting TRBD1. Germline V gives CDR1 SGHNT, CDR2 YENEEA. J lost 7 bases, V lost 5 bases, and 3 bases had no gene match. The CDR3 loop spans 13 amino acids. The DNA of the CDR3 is TGTGCCAGCAGCAGGGGACAGGTCGGGGAGCTGTTTTTT. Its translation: CASSRGQVGELFF.

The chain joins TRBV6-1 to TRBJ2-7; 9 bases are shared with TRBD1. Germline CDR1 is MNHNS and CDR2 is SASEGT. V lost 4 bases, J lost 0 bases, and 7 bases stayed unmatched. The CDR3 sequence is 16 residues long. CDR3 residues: CASSGGTGISSYEQYF. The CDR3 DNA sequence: TGTGCCAGCAGTGGAGGGACAGGGATTTCCTCCTACGAGCAGTACTTC.

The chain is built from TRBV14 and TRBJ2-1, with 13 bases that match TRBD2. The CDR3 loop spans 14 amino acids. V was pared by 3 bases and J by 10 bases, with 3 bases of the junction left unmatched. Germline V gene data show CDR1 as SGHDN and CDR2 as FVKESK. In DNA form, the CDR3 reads TGTGCCAGCAGCCAGGGACTAGCGGGAATGGAGCAGTTCTTC. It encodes CASSQGLAGMEQFF.

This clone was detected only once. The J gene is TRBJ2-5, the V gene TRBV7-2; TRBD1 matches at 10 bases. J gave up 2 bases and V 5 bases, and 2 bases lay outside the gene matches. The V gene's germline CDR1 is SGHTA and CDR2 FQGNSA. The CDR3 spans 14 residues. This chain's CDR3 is CASSRQGAQETQYF. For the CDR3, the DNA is TGTGCCAGCAGCCGACAGGGGGCTCAAGAGACCCAGTACTTC.

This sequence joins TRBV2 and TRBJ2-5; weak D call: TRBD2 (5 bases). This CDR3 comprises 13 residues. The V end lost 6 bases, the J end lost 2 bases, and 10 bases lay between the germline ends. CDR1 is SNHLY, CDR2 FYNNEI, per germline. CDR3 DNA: TGTGCCAGCAGAATGAGACTACAAGAGACCCAGTACTTC. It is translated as CASRMRLQETQYF.

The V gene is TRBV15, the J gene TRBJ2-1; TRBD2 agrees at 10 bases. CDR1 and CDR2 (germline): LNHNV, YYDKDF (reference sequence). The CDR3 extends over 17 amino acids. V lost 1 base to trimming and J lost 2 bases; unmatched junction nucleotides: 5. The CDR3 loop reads CATSRVILAGTYNEQFF. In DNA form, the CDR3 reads TGTGCCACCAGCAGAGTGATACTAGCGGGAACCTACAATGAGCAGTTCTTC.

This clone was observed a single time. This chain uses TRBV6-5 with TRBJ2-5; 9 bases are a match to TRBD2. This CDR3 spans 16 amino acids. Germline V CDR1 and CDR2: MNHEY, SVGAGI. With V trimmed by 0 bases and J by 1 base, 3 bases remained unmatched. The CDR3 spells CASSYSGSGGQETQYF. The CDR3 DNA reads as TGTGCCAGCAGTTACTCTGGTAGCGGGGGCCAAGAGACCCAGTACTTC.

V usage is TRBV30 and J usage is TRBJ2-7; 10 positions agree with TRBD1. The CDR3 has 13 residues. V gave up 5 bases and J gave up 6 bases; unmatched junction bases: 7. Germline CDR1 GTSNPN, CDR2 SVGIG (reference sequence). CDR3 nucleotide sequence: TGTGCCTGGGCCGGGACAGGGGAGTCCGAGCAGTACTTC. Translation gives CAWAGTGESEQYF.

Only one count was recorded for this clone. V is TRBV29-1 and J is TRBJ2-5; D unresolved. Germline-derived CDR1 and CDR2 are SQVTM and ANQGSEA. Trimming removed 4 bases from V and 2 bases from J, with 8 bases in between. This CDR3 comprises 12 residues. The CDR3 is CSVGLNQETQYF. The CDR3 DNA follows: TGCAGCGTTGGACTTAATCAAGAGACCCAGTACTTC. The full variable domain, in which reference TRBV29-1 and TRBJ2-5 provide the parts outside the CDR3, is SAVISQKPSRDICQRGTSLTIQCQVDSQVTMMFWYRQQPGQSLTLIATANQGSEATYESGFVIDKFPISRPNLTFSTLTVSNMSPEDSSIYLCSVGLNQETQYFGPGTRLLVL.

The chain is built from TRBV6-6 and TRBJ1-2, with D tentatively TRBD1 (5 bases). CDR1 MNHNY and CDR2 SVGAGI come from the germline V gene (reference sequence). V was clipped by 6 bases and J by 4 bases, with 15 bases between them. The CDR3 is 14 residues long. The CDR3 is CASRPDRDGYGYTF. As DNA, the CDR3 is TGTGCCAGCAGACCAGACCGGGACGGCTATGGCTACACCTTC.